This T cell receptor beta chain stems from a study of blood T cell repertoires in COVID-19. About the research overall: The analysed material was cDNA or gDNA that came from T cells, B-cell-depleted T cells, or PBMCs.

The age range of participants was about 18 to 90 years, with residence in some 25 US areas. CDR3 length equals 13 residues. Germline loops: CDR1 SQVTM, CDR2 ANQGSEA. J gave up 2 bases and V 8 bases, and 8 bases lay outside the gene matches. Assay used: immunoSEQ multiplex PCR; TCRdb lists only in-frame clones, some missing. The sample includes roughly 420,000 clones, over 75% of them seen just once. V and J are TRBV29-1 and TRBJ2-7, with 8 bases aligning to TRBD1. Sequenced input: PBMCs or T cells enriched from blood (not recorded which). This receptor was taken from a woman aged 25 to 39 with acute COVID-19. CDR3 sequence: CSFRTGQTYEQYF. CDR3 bases: TGCAGCTTCCGGACAGGGCAAACCTACGAGCAGTACTTC.